The 10 T cell receptor beta chains listed next were all sequenced from one sample in a study of low-dose radiotherapy and immunotherapy resistance in tumors. TRAV- and TRBV-specific primers were used for first-strand cDNA, which covered alpha and beta chains. A constant-region primer paired with the V-primer adapter amplified TCRs over about 19 PCR cycles. TCRdb re-called the reads through MiXCR, storing one row per CDR3 protein. The data hold more than 90,000 distinct CDR3 sequences, with roughly 20% observed a single time. Time point specified: after trial treatment. The treatment denotes: LDRT plus nivolumab, ipilimumab, low-dose cyclophosphamide and aspirin (RACIN trial). The sequencing used PBMCs, collected after low-dose radiotherapy plus immunotherapy. The source of these receptors is a male donor with prostate cancer.

At least ten counts were recorded for this clonotype. V gene TRBV6-6 combines with J gene TRBJ1-3; a weak D match, TRBD1 (5 bases). Trimming pared 5 bases from V and 4 bases from J, leaving 12 bases between. Germline V gene data show CDR1 as MNHNY and CDR2 as SVGAGI (reference sequence). CDR3 size: 14 residues. The CDR3 region has the DNA TGTGCCAGCAGTCTAGCTGGGGGGGGAAACACCATATATTTT. Translation: CASSLAGGGNTIYF.

This clonotype was picked up many times. The V and J genes are TRBV3-1 and TRBJ2-7; no reliable D call. CDR1 is LGHDT, CDR2 YNNKEL, per germline (reference sequence). The CDR3 is 13 amino acids. V lost 0 bases and J lost 3, with 6 bases in between. The chain's CDR3 is CASSQDRIYEQYF. The CDR3 DNA follows: TGTGCCAGCAGCCAAGACAGAATCTACGAGCAGTACTTC.

As regards this clonotype: A far larger clone is one base from this, pointing to a likely read error. The J gene is TRBJ2-1, the V gene TRBV5-1, with TRBD2 as a possible D gene (5 bases). Germline V gives CDR1 SGHRS, CDR2 YFSETQ. The CDR3 is 14 residues long. V dropped 1 base and J dropped 10 bases, with 15 bases sitting between them. Written as DNA, the CDR3 is TGCGCCAGCAGCTTGCCCGGCGGAGGCTACGAGCAGTTCTTC. Translation gives CASSLPGGGYEQFF.

This clonotype was detected many times. V is TRBV5-1 and J is TRBJ2-3; no reliable D call. CDR1 is SGHRS and CDR2 is YFSETQ in the germline V gene. The CDR3 has 14 amino acids. Trimming pared 3 bases from V and 3 bases from J, leaving 11 bases between. CDR3 sequence: CASSSHSTTDTQYF. CDR3 nucleotides: TGCGCCAGCAGCTCCCACTCTACGACAGATACGCAGTATTTT.

The chain joins TRBV6-1 to TRBJ2-3; TRBD1 matches 12 bases. Trimming cost V 7 bases and J 6 bases; bases outside gene matches: 11. The CDR3 has 16 amino acids. The germline gives CDR1 MNHNS, CDR2 SASEGT. The CDR3 sequence: CASTPLGQGALDTQYF. In nucleotides, the CDR3 is TGTGCCAGCACCCCCCTGGGACAGGGGGCGTTGGATACGCAGTATTTT.

This clonotype came up many times. The chain couples TRBV3-1 to TRBJ1-6; no clear D. This CDR3 is 15 amino acids long. Trimming stripped 0 bases from V and 6 bases from J, with 9 bases between. CDR1 LGHDT and CDR2 YNNKEL come from the germline V gene (reference sequence). The DNA for the CDR3 is TGTGCCAGCAGCCAAGAGGGAAGCGGTAATTCACCCCTCCACTTT. It encodes CASSQEGSGNSPLHF.

This clonotype was seen a few times. The J gene is TRBJ2-7, the V gene TRBV7-2; D is undetermined. Germline V gene lookup returns CDR1 SGHTA and CDR2 FQGNSA. The CDR3 sequence is 15 residues long. Trimming took 5 bases from V and 2 from J, leaving 16 bases between them. The CDR3 reads CASSGRASDTYEQYF. CDR3 nucleotides: TGTGCCAGCAGCGGGCGAGCCTCTGACACCTACGAGCAGTACTTC.

This clonotype was seen a few times. A much larger clonotype is one base distant, so this may be a read error. The chain carries TRBV25-1 and TRBJ1-4; D remains ambiguous. Germline CDR1 is MGHDK and CDR2 is SYGVNS. This CDR3 comprises 13 residues. V was pared by 6 bases and J by 8 bases, with 13 bases between. The CDR3 protein is CASRDRGGEKLFF. CDR3 bases: TGTGCCAGCAGAGACCGCGGCGGGGAAAAACTGTTTTTT.

This clonotype ranks as medium-sized. The chain combines TRBV6-1 with TRBJ1-2, with no clear D. CDR3 length: 13 amino acids. Per the germline V gene, CDR1 is MNHNS and CDR2 is SASEGT. Trimming stripped 2 bases from V and 4 bases from J, with 8 bases between. The CDR3 coding sequence is TGTGCCAGCAGTGAACTGACGAGCTATGGCTACACCTTC. Protein product: CASSELTSYGYTF.

This clonotype was seen repeatedly, ten times or more. The V gene is TRBV30, the J gene TRBJ1-1; D ambiguous. The germline V and J ends were trimmed by 5 bases and 4 bases, with 8 bases remaining between them. The length of the CDR3 is 11 residues. Germline CDR1 and CDR2: GTSNPN and SVGIG (reference sequence). The CDR3 DNA is TGTGCCTGGTGCCATGGCACTGAAGCTTTCTTT. Amino acid sequence: CAWCHGTEAFF.